This is a list of T cell receptor beta chains from one sample in a study of blood T cell repertoires in COVID-19. Only in-frame clones appear in the TCRdb table, and some are missing; sequencing was by immunoSEQ multiplex PCR. The sample lists fewer than 400,000 clones, roughly 90% occurring once. The sequenced sample consisted of peripheral blood. Receptor source: a woman aged 25 to 39 with COVID-19, enrolled during active disease. Each CDR3 is given with its conserved first and last residue. The D gene is left open where the match is weak. Clone size is not always given. Where it is, it says once, few, many or a class for expanded clones.

j_gene,v_gene,len,abundance,d_gene,CDR3nt,CDR3aa
TRBJ1-5,TRBV7-2,16,once,-,TGTGCCAGCAGCTTAGGGCCGATAACCGGGGTTCAGCCCCAGCATTTT,CASSLGPITGVQPQHF
TRBJ1-6,TRBV18,19,-,-,TGTGCCAGCTCACCGCGAGGGTTGGCCCAGAGCTCCTATAATTCACCCCTCCACTTT,CASSPRGLAQSSYNSPLHF
TRBJ2-3,TRBV11-3,16,-,TRBD2,TGTGCCAGCAGCTTCTGGACTAGCGGAAGCACAGATACGCAGTATTTT,CASSFWTSGSTDTQYF
TRBJ1-1,TRBV5-5,12,-,TRBD1,TGTGCCAGCAGTGGACAGGTGACTGAAGCTTTCTTT,CASSGQVTEAFF
TRBJ2-3,TRBV4-2,20,-,-,TGTGCCAGCAGCCAACCTACCGAATACACTAGCCCCGATGGAACAGATACGCAGTATTTT,CASSQPTEYTSPDGTDTQYF
TRBJ1-1,TRBV18,15,-,-,TGTGCCAGCTCACCACGAGAACAGGCGGGAACTGAAGCTTTCTTT,CASSPREQAGTEAFF
TRBJ1-2,TRBV19,17,-,TRBD1,TGTGCCAGTAGCCCTCGAGGGACAGGGGTAGATAACTATGGCTACACCTTC,CASSPRGTGVDNYGYTF
TRBJ1-4,TRBV15,15,-,TRBD1,TGTGCCACCAGCAGAGTGGACAGGTACAATGAAAAACTGTTTTTT,CATSRVDRYNEKLFF
TRBJ1-2,TRBV5-1,16,-,-,TGCGCCAGCAGCTTTGCCCCCCCGCGACGGGGCTATGGCTACACCTTC,CASSFAPPRRGYGYTF
TRBJ1-6,TRBV3-1/TRBV3-2,13,-,-,TGTGCCAGCAGCCAAGGGGGAGCTTCACCCCTCCACTTT,CASSQGGASPLHF
TRBJ1-1,TRBV29-1,11,-,TRBD1,TGCAGCCCGGGGACAGCTAATGAAGCTTTCTTT,CSPGTANEAFF
TRBJ2-2,TRBV6-5,14,-,-,TGTGCCAGCAGTTACGTCGGTCACACCGGGGAGCTGTTTTTT,CASSYVGHTGELFF
TRBJ1-1,TRBV5-4,17,-,TRBD1,TGTGCCAGCAGCAAAAAATTACAGGGGGCGAGGATTACTGAAGCTTTCTTT,CASSKKLQGARITEAFF
TRBJ1-2,TRBV6-5,13,-,-,TGTGCCAGGGACAAAAGAACTATCTATGGCTACACCTTC,CARDKRTIYGYTF
TRBJ1-3,TRBV27,15,-,-,TGTGCCAGCAGTCAACAGGGTTCCTCTGGAAACACCATATATTTT,CASSQQGSSGNTIYF
TRBJ2-3,TRBV14,16,-,TRBD2,TGTGCCAGCAGCCAAAGACTAGCGGCCCTCACAGATACGCAGTATTTT,CASSQRLAALTDTQYF
TRBJ2-1,TRBV30,12,few,-,TGTGCCTGGAGCGGAGGGGGGGCGGAGCAGTTCTTC,CAWSGGGAEQFF
TRBJ2-6,TRBV24-1,16,-,TRBD1,TGTGCCGCTTCCGGGACAGGGGTCTCTGGGGCCAACGTCCTGACTTTC,CAASGTGVSGANVLTF
TRBJ1-4,TRBV6-1,18,-,TRBD1,TGTGCCAGCAGTGAAGATGACAGGGGCCTTGCAACTAATGAAAAACTGTTTTTT,CASSEDDRGLATNEKLFF
TRBJ1-4,TRBV11-2,15,-,-,TGTGCCAGCAGCCTCCGGGGGGGAAAGGGCGAAAAACTGTTTTTT,CASSLRGGKGEKLFF
TRBJ1-2,TRBV28,14,few,TRBD1,TGTGCCAGTCGACCCGGGACAGGCCACTATGGCTACACCTTC,CASRPGTGHYGYTF
TRBJ1-5,TRBV3-1/TRBV3-2,15,-,-,TGTGCCAGCAGCCCCCGGGGGTTTAGCAATCAGCCCCAGCATTTT,CASSPRGFSNQPQHF
TRBJ2-5,TRBV2,19,-,-,TGTGCCTTCCAGGGGAGTAGAAGACGGGGGGTAAACTCCCAAGAGACCCAGTACTTC,CAFQGSRRRGVNSQETQYF
TRBJ1-2,TRBV12-5,14,once,-,TGTGCTAGTAGTGCCGTACAGGGCGACTATGGCTACACCTTC,CASSAVQGDYGYTF
TRBJ1-6,TRBV10-1,16,-,-,TGCGCCAGCAGGGATCAGGGAAGCTCCTATAATTCACCCCTCCACTTT,CASRDQGSSYNSPLHF
TRBJ1-1,TRBV11-1,16,-,-,TGTGCCAGCAGCAAACGTCAGGGGTCGGTGAACACTGAAGCTTTCTTT,CASSKRQGSVNTEAFF
TRBJ1-1,TRBV5-6,15,-,-,TGTGCCAGCAGCTTTCGCTATAAAGTGAACACTGAAGCTTTCTTT,CASSFRYKVNTEAFF
TRBJ2-7,TRBV10-3,14,-,-,TGTGCCATCAGTGAGTCCCTTCTACCCTACGAGCAGTACTTC,CAISESLLPYEQYF
TRBJ1-1,TRBV6-2/TRBV6-3,17,-,TRBD1,TGTGCCAGCAGTTATGTGTTGGGACAGAGCATGAACACTGAAGCTTTCTTT,CASSYVLGQSMNTEAFF
TRBJ1-5,TRBV27,15,-,-,TGTGCCAGCAGTTCTGGTACAGGGCATTCCCAGCCCCAGCATTTT,CASSSGTGHSQPQHF
TRBJ1-1,TRBV6-4,14,-,-,TGTGCCAGCAGCGATATCAGGGTTCCGACTGAAGCTTTCTTT,CASSDIRVPTEAFF
TRBJ1-5,TRBV11-2,15,-,TRBD1,TGTGCCAGCAGCTCATCGACAGGGGAAGGAGAGCCCCAGCATTTT,CASSSSTGEGEPQHF
TRBJ2-3,TRBV18,12,-,-,TGTGCCAGCTCCAAAGGACAAGATACGCAGTATTTT,CASSKGQDTQYF
TRBJ1-6,TRBV28,15,-,TRBD1,TGTGCCAGCAGTGGTGGACAGGCCTATAATTCACCCCTCCACTTT,CASSGGQAYNSPLHF
TRBJ1-3,TRBV3-1/TRBV3-2,17,-,-,TGTGCCAGCAGCCAAGATTTTCCCCCACACTCTGGAAACACCATATATTTT,CASSQDFPPHSGNTIYF
TRBJ2-5,TRBV7-9,14,-,-,TGTGCCAGCTCGCGAGGAGGTTATGAAGAGACCCAGTACTTC,CASSRGGYEETQYF
TRBJ2-1,TRBV9,15,-,TRBD1,TGTGCCAGCAGCGTCGGACAGGGCACCTACAATGAGCAGTTCTTC,CASSVGQGTYNEQFF
TRBJ2-5,TRBV28,13,-,-,TGTGCCAGCAGAAAGAGAGGGCGAGAGACCCAGTACTTC,CASRKRGRETQYF
TRBJ1-3,TRBV25-1,15,-,TRBD1,TGTGCCAGCAGTCTCGGGACAGGGGATTTGAACACCATATATTTT,CASSLGTGDLNTIYF
TRBJ1-2,TRBV6-5,15,-,TRBD1,TGTGCCAGCAGTTACTCGATTCGGACAGGCTATGGCTACACCTTC,CASSYSIRTGYGYTF
TRBJ1-5,TRBV9,13,-,-,TGTGCCAGCAGCCGGGGGTCCGCCCAGCCCCAGCATTTT,CASSRGSAQPQHF
TRBJ1-3,TRBV11-2,16,-,TRBD1,TGTGCCAGCAGCTTAAGAGGGGGCCTCTCTGGAAACACCATATATTTT,CASSLRGGLSGNTIYF
TRBJ2-2,TRBV19,18,-,-,TGTGCCAGTAGACCCCTGGGACTGAGGGGCCTGAACACCGGGGAGCTGTTTTTT,CASRPLGLRGLNTGELFF
TRBJ2-5,TRBV7-9,15,-,-,TGTGCCAGCAGCCTAGGTTCTTCAGGGGTGGAGACCCAGTACTTC,CASSLGSSGVETQYF
TRBJ2-2,TRBV6-4,13,medium-sized,-,TGTGCCAGCAGTGCAGCGAACACCGGGGAGCTGTTTTTT,CASSAANTGELFF
TRBJ1-2,TRBV5-4,15,-,-,TGTGCCAGCAGCTCACAAACAGGATTCCCAGGGCCCGACACCTTC,CASSSQTGFPGPDTF
TRBJ1-5,TRBV6-5,14,-,TRBD1,TGTGCCAGCAGTTCCAACAGGGGAAATCAGCCCCAGCATTTT,CASSSNRGNQPQHF
TRBJ1-6,TRBV7-3,14,-,-,TGTGCCAGCAGCCCTGGGACTTGGGGATCACCCCTCCACTTT,CASSPGTWGSPLHF
TRBJ2-5,TRBV7-2,13,-,-,TGTGCCAGCAGCTTTGGAGGGGAAGAGACCCAGTACTTC,CASSFGGEETQYF
TRBJ1-6,TRBV28,14,-,TRBD1,TGTGCCAGCAGGGAGACAGGGGGCAGATCACCCCTCCACTTT,CASRETGGRSPLHF
TRBJ1-1,TRBV28,13,-,-,TGTGCCAGCAGCTACCGACAGGCCCTCAGAGCTTTCTTT,CASSYRQALRAFF
TRBJ1-6,TRBV19,15,once,-,TGTGCCAGTAGTATAGCGGGCAGGGGCGGCTCACCCCTCCACTTT,CASSIAGRGGSPLHF